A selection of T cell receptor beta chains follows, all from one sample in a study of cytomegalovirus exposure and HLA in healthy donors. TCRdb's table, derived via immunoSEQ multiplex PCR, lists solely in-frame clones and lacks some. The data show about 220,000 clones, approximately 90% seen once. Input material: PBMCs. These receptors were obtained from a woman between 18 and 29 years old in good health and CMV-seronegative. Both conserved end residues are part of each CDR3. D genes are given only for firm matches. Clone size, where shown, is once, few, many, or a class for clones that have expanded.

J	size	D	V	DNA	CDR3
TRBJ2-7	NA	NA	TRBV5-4	TGTGCCAGCAGCTTGGACATTACCTACGAGCAGTACTTC	CASSLDITYEQYF
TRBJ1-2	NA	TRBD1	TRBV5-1	TGCGCCAGCAGCCTAACAGGGGATGATGGCTACACCTTC	CASSLTGDDGYTF
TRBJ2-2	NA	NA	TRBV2	TGTGCCAGCAGCGGCGGGGGACACGTAAACACCGGGGAGCTGTTTTTT	CASSGGGHVNTGELFF
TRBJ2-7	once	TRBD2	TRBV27	TGTGCCAGCAGTTTGGCTAGCGGAGCCTACGAGCAGTACTTC	CASSLASGAYEQYF
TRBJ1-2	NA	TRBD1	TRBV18	TGTGCCAGCACCTCCGGACAGGCGGATAGTCGTGGCTACACCTTC	CASTSGQADSRGYTF
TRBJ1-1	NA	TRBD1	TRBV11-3	TGTGCCAGCAGCCCCCGGACAGGGGCGAACACTGAAGCTTTCTTT	CASSPRTGANTEAFF
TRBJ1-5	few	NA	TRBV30	TGTGCCTGGAGTGACCCGACAGGCCGGAGGCATCAGCCCCAGCATTTT	CAWSDPTGRRHQPQHF
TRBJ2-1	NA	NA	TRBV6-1	TGTGCCAGCAGTGAAAACTGGAGCTCCTACAATGAGCAGTTCTTC	CASSENWSSYNEQFF
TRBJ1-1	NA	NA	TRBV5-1	TGCGCCAGCAGCTCGCAGATAAACGGGGTAGGGAACACTGAAGCTTTCTTT	CASSSQINGVGNTEAFF
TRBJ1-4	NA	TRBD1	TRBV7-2	TGTGCCAGCAGCCCCGGACAGGGAAACGTAAAACTGTTTTTT	CASSPGQGNVKLFF
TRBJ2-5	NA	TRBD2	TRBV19	TGTGCCAGTAGTACGGGGCGGGAGTCTGAGACCCAGTACTTC	CASSTGRESETQYF
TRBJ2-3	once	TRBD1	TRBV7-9	TGTGCCAGCAGCCCGGGACAGGGCCCAGATACGCAGTATTTT	CASSPGQGPDTQYF
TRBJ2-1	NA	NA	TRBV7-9	TGTGCCAGCAGCTTAGGTAGAACTGAGCAGTTCTTC	CASSLGRTEQFF
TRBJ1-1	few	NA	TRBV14	TGTGCCAGCAGCCAAGCGGGGCGCGGGGAGGCTTTCTTT	CASSQAGRGEAFF
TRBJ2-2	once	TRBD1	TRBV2	TGTGCCAGCAGTGGGGGACAGATCTTACCCGGGGAGCTGTTTTTT	CASSGGQILPGELFF
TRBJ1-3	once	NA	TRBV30	TGTGCCTGGAGTCTTAGACAGTGGGACACCATATATTTT	CAWSLRQWDTIYF
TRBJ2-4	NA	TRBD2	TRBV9	TGTGCCAGCAGCGTAGCTGGGGGGGGCATTCAGTACTTC	CASSVAGGGIQYF
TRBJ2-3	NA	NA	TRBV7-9	TGTGCCAGCAGCCCCCCTGGTCGGGCAGATACGCAGTATTTT	CASSPPGRADTQYF
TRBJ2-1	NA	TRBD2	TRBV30	TGTGCCTGGACACCCGGACTAGTCTACAATGAGCAGTTCTTC	CAWTPGLVYNEQFF
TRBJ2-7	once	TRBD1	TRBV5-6	TGTGCCAGCAGCCACCTCGGGAGTGGGACAGGGGCCTCCTACGAGCAGTACTTC	CASSHLGSGTGASYEQYF
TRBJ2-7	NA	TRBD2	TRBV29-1	TGCAGCGCTGGTGGAGCGGGAGGTCCCTACGAGCAGTACTTC	CSAGGAGGPYEQYF
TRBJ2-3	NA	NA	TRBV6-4	TGTGCCAGCAGTGACGCCAGCGAAGCTAGCACAGATACGCAGTATTTT	CASSDASEASTDTQYF
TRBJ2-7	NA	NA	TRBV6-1	TGTGCCAGCAGTGAACGATTAGCGCCAGCCTACGAGCAGTACTTC	CASSERLAPAYEQYF
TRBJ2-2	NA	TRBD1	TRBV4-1	TGCGCCAGCAGCCAACTCAGGACAGGGTTTACCGGGGAGCTGTTTTTT	CASSQLRTGFTGELFF
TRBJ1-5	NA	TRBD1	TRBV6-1	TGTGCCAGCAGGACGACAGGGGCACCCCAGCATTTT	CASRTTGAPQHF
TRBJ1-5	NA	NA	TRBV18	TGTGCCAGCTCACCAATGGAGAGCAATCAGCCCCAGCATTTT	CASSPMESNQPQHF
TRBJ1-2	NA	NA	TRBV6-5	TGTGCCAGCAGTTCGAGAGGTCGCCAGGGTGGCTACACCTTC	CASSSRGRQGGYTF
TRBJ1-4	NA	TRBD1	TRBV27	TGTGCCAGCAGTTTAGGTTGGGACAGGGGGCGGGAAAAACTGTTTTTT	CASSLGWDRGREKLFF
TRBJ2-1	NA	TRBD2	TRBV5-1	TGCGCCAGCAGCCTCGGGACTAGCGGGTCGATAGTTGAGCAGTTCTTC	CASSLGTSGSIVEQFF
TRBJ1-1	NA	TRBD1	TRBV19	TGTGCCAGTAGTATGACCGGGACAGGGAGGACTGAAGCTTTCTTT	CASSMTGTGRTEAFF
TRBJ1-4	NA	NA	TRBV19	TGTGCCAGTAATAGCAGGGAAAATGAAAAACTGTTTTTT	CASNSRENEKLFF
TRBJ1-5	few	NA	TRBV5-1	TGCGCCAGCAGCTTACGGGTCGGAGGTCAGCCCCAGCATTTT	CASSLRVGGQPQHF
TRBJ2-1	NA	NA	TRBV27	TGTGCCAGCAGCCGAGTATGGGACTTACCTAATGAGCAGTTCTTC	CASSRVWDLPNEQFF
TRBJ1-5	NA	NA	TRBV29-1	TGCAGCGTCGGGGGGGGTGCTCAGCCCCAGCATTTT	CSVGGGAQPQHF
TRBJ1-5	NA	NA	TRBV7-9	TGTGCCAGCAGCTTCGACAGTAGCAATCAGCCCCAGCATTTT	CASSFDSSNQPQHF
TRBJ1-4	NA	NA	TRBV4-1	TGCGCCAGCAGCCAAGATGGGGGGGGCTTTGGGGAAAAACTGTTTTTT	CASSQDGGGFGEKLFF
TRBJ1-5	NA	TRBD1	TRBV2	TGTGCCAGCAGACTACAGACAGGGAATCAGCCCCAGCATTTT	CASRLQTGNQPQHF
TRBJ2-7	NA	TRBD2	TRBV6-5	TGTGCCAGCAGATCACTAGCGGAGGGGCCCTACGAGCAGTACTTC	CASRSLAEGPYEQYF
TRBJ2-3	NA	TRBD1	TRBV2	TGTGCCATCACCCAAGGGGGCAGGGGTAACACAGATACGCAGTATTTT	CAITQGGRGNTDTQYF
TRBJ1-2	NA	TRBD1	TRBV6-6	TGTGCCAGCAGTTACTCAGGGGGCGAGGGCTATGGCTACACCTTC	CASSYSGGEGYGYTF
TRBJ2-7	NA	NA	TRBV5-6	TGTGCCAGCAGCTTGGGACCCGGGAATGAGCAGTACTTC	CASSLGPGNEQYF
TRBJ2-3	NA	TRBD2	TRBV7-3	TGTGCCAGCAGCCCGTCCGGGACTAGCGTGAATACGCAGTATTTT	CASSPSGTSVNTQYF
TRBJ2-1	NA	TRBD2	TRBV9	TGTGCCAGCAGCCCACCGCCTACTAGCGGGCACAGCTCCTACAATGAGCAGTTCTTC	CASSPPPTSGHSSYNEQFF
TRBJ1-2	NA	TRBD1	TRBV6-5	TGTGCCAGCAGTACCCAGGGGGCTCTAGAGGGCTACACCTTC	CASSTQGALEGYTF
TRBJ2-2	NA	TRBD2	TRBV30	TGTGCCTGGAATGGACTAGCGCACACCGGGGAGCTGTTTTTT	CAWNGLAHTGELFF
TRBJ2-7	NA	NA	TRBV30	TGTGCCTGGAGTCTGAAGTTCGGTCGCTACGAGCAGTACTTC	CAWSLKFGRYEQYF
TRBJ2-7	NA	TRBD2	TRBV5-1	TGCGCCAGCAGCCCACTTAGCGGGAGAGGTTTAAAACAGTACTTC	CASSPLSGRGLKQYF
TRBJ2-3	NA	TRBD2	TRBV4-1	TGCGCCAGCAGCCAAGATGTAAGCGGGAGTTTCACAGATACGCAGTATTTT	CASSQDVSGSFTDTQYF
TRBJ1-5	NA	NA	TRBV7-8	TGTGCCAGCAGCTTAGCTCCGTCTAATCAGCCCCAGCATTTT	CASSLAPSNQPQHF
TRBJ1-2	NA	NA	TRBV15	TGTGCCACCAGCAACCGAGCAGAGGCAGGGGTGGTTGGCTACACCTTC	CATSNRAEAGVVGYTF
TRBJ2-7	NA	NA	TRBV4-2	TGTGCCAGCAGCCAAGAGAGATTCTACGAGCAGTACTTC	CASSQERFYEQYF
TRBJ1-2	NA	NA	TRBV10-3	TGTGCCATCAGGCCATCGACAGCAAACTATGGCTACACCTTC	CAIRPSTANYGYTF
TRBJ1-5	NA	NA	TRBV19	TGTGCCAGTAGCGCAGACAGGTTCCCCAATCAGCCCCAGCATTTT	CASSADRFPNQPQHF
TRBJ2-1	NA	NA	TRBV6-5	TGTGCCAGCAGTTACGGGGCTAGCAATGAGCAGTTCTTC	CASSYGASNEQFF
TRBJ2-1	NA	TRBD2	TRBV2	TGTGCCAGCAGTGAAGTCTTAGCGGGAGGGCCGAACGATGAGCAGTTCTTC	CASSEVLAGGPNDEQFF
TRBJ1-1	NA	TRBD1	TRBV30	TGTGCCTGGACGCTACAGGGGGCTGACACTGAAGCTTTCTTT	CAWTLQGADTEAFF
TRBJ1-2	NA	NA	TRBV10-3	TGTGCCATCAGTGAAGTCGGAGTCTATGGCTACACCTTC	CAISEVGVYGYTF
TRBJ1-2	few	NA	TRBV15	TGTGCCACCAGCAGGGAGTCAGTGTCGCCCTACACCTTC	CATSRESVSPYTF
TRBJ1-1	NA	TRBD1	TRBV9	TGTGCCAGCAGCGCCGGCGGGACAGGGGATCAAGCTTTCTTT	CASSAGGTGDQAFF
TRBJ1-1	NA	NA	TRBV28	TGTGCCAGCAGACCTAAACAGGGATGGACTGAAGCTTTCTTT	CASRPKQGWTEAFF